These T cell receptor beta chains were read from a single sample in a study of blood T cell repertoires in COVID-19. Assay: immunoSEQ multiplex PCR; the TCRdb copy retains only in-frame clones and omits some. The table includes more than 90,000 clones, around 79% detected once. The sample comprised peripheral blood. These receptor sequences come from a woman of 80 years or more with acute or convalescent COVID-19. CDR3s include the opening cysteine and the closing phenylalanine or tryptophan. A D gene is named only where the DNA matches it firmly. The size entry is marked missing in some rows and otherwise reads once, few, many or a size class.

v_call	d_call	clone_size	j_call	cdr3_length	cdr3_nt	cdr3_aa
TRBV6-5	TRBD1	-	TRBJ1-2	15	TGTGCCAGCAGTTACAGGACAGGGGCCATCTATGGCTACACCTTC	CASSYRTGAIYGYTF
TRBV7-3	TRBD1	-	TRBJ1-5	16	TGTGCCAGCAGCGACCGGACAGGGGGCAGCAATCAGCCCCAGCATTTT	CASSDRTGGSNQPQHF
TRBV11-3	-	-	TRBJ2-3	14	TGTGCCAGCAGCTTAGGCGGGCCACCGGATACGCAGTATTTT	CASSLGGPPDTQYF
TRBV7-3	TRBD1	-	TRBJ1-1	15	TGTGCCAGCAGCTTAAGCGCCGGACAGGGAGGCGAGGTGATCTTT	CASSLSAGQGGEVIF
TRBV7-2	-	-	TRBJ1-5	14	TGTGCCAGCAGCTTGGGGGAGGGGTATCAGCCCCAGCATTTT	CASSLGEGYQPQHF
TRBV5-1	-	-	TRBJ2-3	14	TGCGCCAGCAGCTTTCCGGGGAACACAGATACGCAGTATTTT	CASSFPGNTDTQYF
TRBV6-6	-	-	TRBJ2-2	13	TGTGCCAGCAGTTACCCGGGAGCCGGGGAGCTGTTTTTT	CASSYPGAGELFF
TRBV5-4	TRBD1	-	TRBJ1-2	14	TGTGCCAGCAGCGAGACAGGGGGTAACTATGGCTACACCTTC	CASSETGGNYGYTF
TRBV6-5	TRBD1	-	TRBJ2-3	15	TGTGCCAGCAGTTACTCTGGGACAGGTACAGGTACGCAGTATTTT	CASSYSGTGTGTQYF
TRBV7-8	-	few	TRBJ2-7	14	TGTGCCAGTAGCATACTAGTCCCCTCCTACGAGCAGTACTTC	CASSILVPSYEQYF
TRBV12-3/TRBV12-4	-	-	TRBJ1-2	12	TGTGCCAGCAGCAACAACAACTATGGCTACACCTTC	CASSNNNYGYTF
TRBV5-4	TRBD2	once	TRBJ2-3	17	TGTGCCAGCAGCTTGGGTGCCGCGGGGGGGTCCCGCGATACGCAGTATTTT	CASSLGAAGGSRDTQYF
TRBV7-8	-	-	TRBJ1-5	16	TGTGCCAGCAGCTTAGCGCCCTCAGGGGCTGATCAGCCCCAGCATTTT	CASSLAPSGADQPQHF
TRBV7-9	TRBD1	-	TRBJ2-3	15	TGTGCCAGCAGTCCGGGACAGGGGGCGCCAGATACGCAGTATTTT	CASSPGQGAPDTQYF
TRBV7-9	-	once	TRBJ2-3	15	TGTGCCAGCAATTTCTTGCGGGGACGCACAGATACGCAGTATTTT	CASNFLRGRTDTQYF
TRBV6-5	TRBD1	few	TRBJ1-2	15	TGTGCCAGCAGTATGGACAGGGCGAGTGAGTATGGCTACACCTTC	CASSMDRASEYGYTF
TRBV19	TRBD1	-	TRBJ1-1	14	TGTGCCAGTAGTCGGACAGGGACGAACACTGAAGCTTTCTTT	CASSRTGTNTEAFF
TRBV20-1	-	-	TRBJ2-7	14	TGCAGTGCTAGTCGAGACAGAAGCTCCTACGAGCAGTACTTC	CSASRDRSSYEQYF
TRBV10-1	-	-	TRBJ2-2	15	TGCGCCAGCAGTAATTCAGGATATAACACCGGGGAGCTGTTTTTT	CASSNSGYNTGELFF
TRBV5-4	TRBD2	-	TRBJ2-1	14	TGTGCCAGCAGCGGCCGGGCGGGAGGCAATGAGCAGTTCTTC	CASSGRAGGNEQFF
TRBV9	-	few	TRBJ1-3	18	TGTGCCAGCAGCGTCTGGCAGGATACCCTCAGCTCTGGAAACACCATATATTTT	CASSVWQDTLSSGNTIYF
TRBV30	-	-	TRBJ1-2	11	TGTGCCTGGAGTGCGGGGTATGGCTACACCTTC	CAWSAGYGYTF
TRBV5-1	-	-	TRBJ2-1	16	TGCGCCAGCAGTTTGGCTCGAGGGCTCTCCTACAATGAGCAGTTCTTC	CASSLARGLSYNEQFF
TRBV7-8	TRBD2	-	TRBJ2-1	16	TGTGCCAGCAGCCCGTTACTAGCGGGGGATTCCAATGAGCAGTTCTTC	CASSPLLAGDSNEQFF
TRBV3-1/TRBV3-2	-	once	TRBJ2-7	14	TGTGCCAGCAGCCACAGAGGACAGAGCTACGAGCAGTACTTC	CASSHRGQSYEQYF
TRBV19	-	-	TRBJ1-1	13	TGTGCCAGTAATGGGGACATGAACACTGAAGCTTTCTTT	CASNGDMNTEAFF
TRBV23-1	-	-	TRBJ1-5	17	TGCGCCAGCAGGCCCCTAGACATGGACAGCCTTCGTCAGCCCCAGCATTTT	CASRPLDMDSLRQPQHF
TRBV19	-	-	TRBJ1-1	13	TGTGCCAGTAGTACTACAGGTAACACTGAAGCTTTCTTT	CASSTTGNTEAFF
TRBV12-3/TRBV12-4	-	few	TRBJ1-2	13	TGTGCCAGCAGTTTCGGGGGGGAATATGGCTACACCTTC	CASSFGGEYGYTF
TRBV4-3	-	many	TRBJ2-2	18	TGCGCCAGCAGCCAAGATTACAGGAGGGCGACCAACACCGGGGAGCTGTTTTTT	CASSQDYRRATNTGELFF
TRBV11-2	-	-	TRBJ1-6	15	TGTGCCAGCAGCTTTTTGACAGGTTTTAATTCACCCCTCCACTTT	CASSFLTGFNSPLHF
TRBV4-1	-	-	TRBJ1-2	14	TGCGCCAGCAGACACCCCGGCAGGGGCGAGGGCTACACCTTC	CASRHPGRGEGYTF
TRBV2	TRBD1	-	TRBJ1-2	15	TGTGCCAGCCGGCCCGACAGGGGGAGTAACTATGGCTACACCTTC	CASRPDRGSNYGYTF
TRBV24-1	-	once	TRBJ2-1	16	TGTGCCACCAGTGCGTCCCGTGGCAGCTCCTACAATGAGCAGTTCTTC	CATSASRGSSYNEQFF
TRBV9	-	few	TRBJ1-2	17	TGTGCCAGCAGCGAGCGGGACATACCCAGATCTAACTATGGCTACACCTTC	CASSERDIPRSNYGYTF
TRBV7-2	TRBD1	-	TRBJ2-2	15	TGTGCCAGCAGCCAAAACAGGGGGGTAACCGGGGAGCTGTTTTTT	CASSQNRGVTGELFF